Given below is one T cell receptor beta chain in context. Sequenced by immunoSEQ multiplex PCR; TCRdb stores in-frame clones only, minus some. The repertoire has about 2,200,000 clones, 85% to 95% of them found once; the top ten carry about 1.8%. The data were taken from a study of shared clonotypes between healthy human individuals. This CDR3 is built from 15 residues. Cells designated naive CD8 were CD45RO-negative and were positively selected for CCR7, with terminally differentiated effector memory CD45RA+ cells excluded. Sequencing used naive CD8+ T cells from PBMCs. The chain uses TRBV12-2 and TRBJ2-4; the table's D call TRBD2 went unverified against the DNA. TRBV12-2 is an annotated pseudogene. This clonotype was obtained from a man younger than 35 in good health. Some clones in this sample may be carry-over from other donors' samples. CDR3 loop: CASRLIRAETDIQYF. DNA for the CDR3: TGTGCAAGTCGCTTAATTCGAGCCGAAACGGACATTCAGTACTTC.